This T cell receptor (beta chain) was documented in a study of shared clonotypes between healthy human individuals. Germline V CDR1 and CDR2: MGHRA, YSYEKL. The V end was cut by 1 base, the J end by 4 bases, with 13 bases between. The CDR3 covers 15 residues. This clone was picked up one time. Its antigen is unidentified. Study outcomes and limitations: Generally, naive subsets came out with larger estimated richness than memory subsets.

Terminally differentiated effector memory CD45RA+ cells were excluded from the naive CD8 cells, which were CD45RO-negative and positively selected for CCR7. The assay was immunoSEQ multiplex PCR, and TCRdb's table has in-frame clones only and misses some. Among about 2 million clones listed, about 95% were seen once. The gene calls are TRBV4-1 and TRBJ2-5; TRBD2 might be the D (6 bases). The specimen was naive CD8+ T cells sorted from blood. This clonotype originated in a man between 18 and 35 years old in good health. The CDR3 sequence: CASSQVSRRGETQYF. CDR3 DNA sequence: TGCGCCAGCAGCCAAGTCTCAAGGCGGGGAGAGACCCAGTACTTC.